A single TCR beta chain is shown here with its context. Its antigen is currently unknown. The protocol was immunoSEQ multiplex PCR, while the TCRdb copy is restricted to in-frame clones and leaves out a portion. The sample records more than 70,000 clones, almost 97% being singletons. The record originates from a study of T cell clonotyping in hematopoietic cell transplantation. In the study overall: Pretransplant recipient samples were taken after cytoreduction.

This sample's time point: recipient sample about 28 days before transplant, after cytoreduction. Recipient blood drawn about 28 days pretransplant and days 30, 100, 180 after. With V trimmed by 9 bases and J by 4 bases, 8 bases remained unmatched. CDR1 and CDR2 (germline): SGHRS, YFSETQ. The CDR3 consists of 13 residues. General study points: CD4 and CD8 repertoire contributions could not be separated without sorting.

The sample here was peripheral blood mononuclear cells, taken before stem cell transplant. The source is a woman aged 50 to 65 with acute myeloid leukemia. Some clones in this sample may be carry-over from other donors' samples. The chain couples TRBV5-1 to TRBJ2-3, with 7 bases fitting TRBD2. CDR3 sequence reads: CATSSGNADTQYF. The CDR3 DNA follows: TGCGCCACCTCGAGCGGGAACGCAGATACGCAGTATTTT.